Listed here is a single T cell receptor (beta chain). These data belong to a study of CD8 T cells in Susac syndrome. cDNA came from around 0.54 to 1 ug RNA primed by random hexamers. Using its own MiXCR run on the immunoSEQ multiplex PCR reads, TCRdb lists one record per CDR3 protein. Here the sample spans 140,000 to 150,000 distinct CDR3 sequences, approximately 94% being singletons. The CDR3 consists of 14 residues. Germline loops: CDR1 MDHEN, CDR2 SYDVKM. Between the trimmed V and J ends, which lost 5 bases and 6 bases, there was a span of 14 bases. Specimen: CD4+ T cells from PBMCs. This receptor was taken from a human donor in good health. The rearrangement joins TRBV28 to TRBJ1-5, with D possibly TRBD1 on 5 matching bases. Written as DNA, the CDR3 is TGTGCCAGCAGTCCGCCCCAGGGTGTTCAGCCCCAGCATTTT. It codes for CASSPPQGVQPQHF.